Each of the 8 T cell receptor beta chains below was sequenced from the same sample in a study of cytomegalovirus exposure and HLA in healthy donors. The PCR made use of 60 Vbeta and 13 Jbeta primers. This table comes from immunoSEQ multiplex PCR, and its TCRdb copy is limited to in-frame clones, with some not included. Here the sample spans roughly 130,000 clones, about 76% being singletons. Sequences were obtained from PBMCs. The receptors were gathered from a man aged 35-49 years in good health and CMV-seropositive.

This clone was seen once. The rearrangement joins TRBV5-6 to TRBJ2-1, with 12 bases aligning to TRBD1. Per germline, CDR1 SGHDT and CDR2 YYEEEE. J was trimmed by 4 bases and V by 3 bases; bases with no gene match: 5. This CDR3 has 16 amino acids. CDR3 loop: CASSWGTGGIYNEQFF. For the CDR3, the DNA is TGTGCCAGCAGCTGGGGGACAGGGGGCATATACAATGAGCAGTTCTTC.

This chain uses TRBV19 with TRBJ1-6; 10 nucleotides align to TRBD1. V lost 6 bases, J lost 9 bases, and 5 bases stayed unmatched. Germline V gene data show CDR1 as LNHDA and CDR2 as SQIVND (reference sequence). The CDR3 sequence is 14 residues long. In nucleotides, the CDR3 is TGTGCCAGTAGACCGGGACAGGGGATTTCACCCCTCCACTTT. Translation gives CASRPGQGISPLHF.

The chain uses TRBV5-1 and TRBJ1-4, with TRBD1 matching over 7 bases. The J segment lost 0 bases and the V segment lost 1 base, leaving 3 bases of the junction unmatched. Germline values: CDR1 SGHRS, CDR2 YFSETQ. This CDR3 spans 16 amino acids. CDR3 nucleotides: TGCGCCAGCAGCTTGTTAGACAGGGCAACTAATGAAAAACTGTTTTTT. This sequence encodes CASSLLDRATNEKLFF. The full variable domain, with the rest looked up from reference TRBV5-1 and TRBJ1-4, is KAGVTQTPRYLIKTRGQQVTLSCSPISGHRSVSWYQQTPGQGLQFLFEYFSETQRNKGNFPGRFSGRQFSNSRSEMNVSTLELGDSALYLCASSLLDRATNEKLFFGSGTQLSVL.

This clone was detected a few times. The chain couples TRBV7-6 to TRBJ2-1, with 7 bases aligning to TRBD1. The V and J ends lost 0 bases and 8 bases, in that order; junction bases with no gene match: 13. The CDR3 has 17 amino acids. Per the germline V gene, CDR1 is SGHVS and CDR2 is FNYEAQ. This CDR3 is CASSLAGTDSGRHEQFF. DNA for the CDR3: TGTGCCAGCAGCTTAGCGGGGACAGATTCGGGAAGACATGAGCAGTTCTTC.

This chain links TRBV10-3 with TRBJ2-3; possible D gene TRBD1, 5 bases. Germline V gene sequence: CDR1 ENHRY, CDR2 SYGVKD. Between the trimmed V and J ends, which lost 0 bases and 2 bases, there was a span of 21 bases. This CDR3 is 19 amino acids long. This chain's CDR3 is CAISESVLVRVGPTDTQYF. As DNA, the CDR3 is TGTGCCATCAGTGAGTCAGTGTTGGTCAGGGTAGGCCCCACAGATACGCAGTATTTT.

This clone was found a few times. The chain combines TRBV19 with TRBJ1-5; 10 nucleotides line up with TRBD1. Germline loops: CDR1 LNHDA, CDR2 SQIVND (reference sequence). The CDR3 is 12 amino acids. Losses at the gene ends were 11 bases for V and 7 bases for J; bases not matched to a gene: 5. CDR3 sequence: CAGGTGVQPQHF. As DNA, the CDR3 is TGTGCCGGCGGGACAGGGGTCCAGCCCCAGCATTTT.

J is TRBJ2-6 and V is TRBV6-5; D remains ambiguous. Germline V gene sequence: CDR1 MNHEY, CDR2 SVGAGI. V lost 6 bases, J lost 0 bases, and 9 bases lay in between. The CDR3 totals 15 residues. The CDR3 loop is CASRITVSGANVLTF. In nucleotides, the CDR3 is TGTGCCAGCAGAATAACAGTCTCTGGGGCCAACGTCCTGACTTTC.

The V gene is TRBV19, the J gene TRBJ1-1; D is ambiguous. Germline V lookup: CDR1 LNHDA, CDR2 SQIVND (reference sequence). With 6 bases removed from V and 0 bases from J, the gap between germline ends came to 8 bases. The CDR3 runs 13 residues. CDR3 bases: TGTGCCAGTAGCGGGGTAGTGAACACTGAAGCTTTCTTT. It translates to CASSGVVNTEAFF.